Listed below are T cell receptor beta chains from one sample, sequenced in a study of T cell responses to AZD1222 COVID-19 vaccine. Produced via immunoSEQ multiplex PCR; TCRdb's table is partial and in-frame only. Among under 150,000 clones, roughly 88% were seen once, and the ten largest hold less than 2%. The sample consisted of peripheral blood, taken 28 days after the second AZD1222 dose. The source is an adult who received the AZD1222 COVID-19 vaccine. Each CDR3 is given with its conserved first and last residue. The D gene is left open where the match is weak. Size tells how often a clone was seen (once, few, many) or the class of an expanded clone, and some rows leave it out.

d_gene	v_gene	abundance	j_gene	CDR3nt	CDR3aa
.	TRBV11-2	.	TRBJ1-1	TGTGCCAGCAGCCCCCAGGGTCAGATTGAAGCTTTCTTT	CASSPQGQIEAFF
TRBD1	TRBV4-1	.	TRBJ1-2	TGCGCCAGCAGCTTCGGGACAGGGAGGAACTATGGCTACACCTTC	CASSFGTGRNYGYTF
TRBD2	TRBV11-2	few	TRBJ2-1	TGTGCCAGCACGTTCTCCACGGGGGGGTACAATGAGCAGTTCTTC	CASTFSTGGYNEQFF
.	TRBV18	.	TRBJ2-5	TGTGCCAGCTCACCTTCGGACAGAAAACAAGAGACCCAGTACTTC	CASSPSDRKQETQYF
TRBD1	TRBV4-1	.	TRBJ2-1	TGCGCCAGCAGCCAAGATCAGGACAGGGGGCGGAATGAGCAGTTCTTC	CASSQDQDRGRNEQFF
.	TRBV3-1/TRBV3-2	once	TRBJ1-1	TGTGCCAGCAGCCAAGGGGTAGGGCCCACTGAAGCTTTCTTT	CASSQGVGPTEAFF
TRBD2	TRBV11-2	.	TRBJ2-5	TGTGCCAGCAGCCCTCTAGCGGGGGGGCCGGAGACCCAGTACTTC	CASSPLAGGPETQYF
.	TRBV6-5	.	TRBJ2-7	TGTGCCAGCATCCCAAGTGGGGGGTCCAGGAACGAGCAGTACTTC	CASIPSGGSRNEQYF
.	TRBV29-1	.	TRBJ1-1	TGCAGCGTTGAAGACGGGCGTAAAAAAGCTTTCTTT	CSVEDGRKKAFF
.	TRBV6-5	.	TRBJ1-6	TGTGCCAGCAGTTACCAATTTAGAGGTTCACCCCTCCACTTT	CASSYQFRGSPLHF
.	TRBV9	.	TRBJ1-1	TGTGCCAGCAGCGAGAGAGCCGGGACACCTAACACTGAAGCTTTCTTT	CASSERAGTPNTEAFF
.	TRBV7-6	once	TRBJ2-5	TGTGCCAGCAGCACGACAGACTTCCAAGAGACCCAGTACTTC	CASSTTDFQETQYF
.	TRBV18	.	TRBJ1-5	TGTGCCAGCTCACTCCCCAATGGTCAGCCCCAGCATTTT	CASSLPNGQPQHF
.	TRBV6-6	.	TRBJ2-2	TGTGCCACTCTAACGGGCACCGGGGAGCTGTTTTTT	CATLTGTGELFF
TRBD1	TRBV18	.	TRBJ1-3	TGTGCCAGCTCACTAGGACAGGCGAGCTCTGGAAACACCATATATTTT	CASSLGQASSGNTIYF
.	TRBV11-2	.	TRBJ1-5	TGTGCCAGCAGCTTAGATGTCGGGCAAGGGGATAGCAATCAGCCCCAGCATTTT	CASSLDVGQGDSNQPQHF
TRBD1	TRBV2	.	TRBJ1-5	TGTGCCACCAACGGACAGGGTGGCAATCAGCCCCAGCATTTT	CATNGQGGNQPQHF
.	TRBV12-3/TRBV12-4	.	TRBJ1-2	TGTGCCAGCAGTCAAGGTCGCGTTTATGGCTACACCTTC	CASSQGRVYGYTF
.	TRBV6-5	.	TRBJ2-3	TGTGCCAGCAGTTGGGCTAGAGGTACAGATACGCAGTATTTT	CASSWARGTDTQYF
TRBD2	TRBV6-4	.	TRBJ2-1	TGTGCCAGCAGTGAACTAGCGGGAGTTTATGAGCAGTTCTTC	CASSELAGVYEQFF
.	TRBV4-1	.	TRBJ1-1	TGCGCCAGCAGCCAAGATCGGGTCAGCCAAAAGAACACTGAAGCTTTCTTT	CASSQDRVSQKNTEAFF
TRBD1	TRBV5-6	.	TRBJ2-1	TGTGCCAGCAGTAGGGGGACAGGGGGCTTCAATGAGCAGTTCTTC	CASSRGTGGFNEQFF
.	TRBV28	.	TRBJ1-1	TGTGCCAGCAGTGGGACGTACACTGAAGCTTTCTTT	CASSGTYTEAFF
TRBD1	TRBV9	.	TRBJ1-2	TGTGCCAGCAGCCCTGACAGGGGGAACTATGGCTACACCTTC	CASSPDRGNYGYTF